These 11 T cell receptor beta chains were sequenced from one sample in a study of shared clonotypes between healthy human individuals. Data came from immunoSEQ multiplex PCR; TCRdb stores just in-frame clones and leaves some out. The sample comprises more than 2 million clones, 90% to 95% of which are singletons, and 0.13% rests with the top ten. Sequenced material: naive CD4+ T cells sorted from blood. Stated subset: CD45RA+ positively selected. These TCRs come from a man younger than 35 in good health.

V is TRBV19 and J is TRBJ1-2; 8 positions agree with TRBD1. The germline CDR1 and CDR2 sequences are LNHDA and SQIVND (reference sequence). There are 14 residues in the CDR3. Trimming at V came to 6 bases and at J to 2 bases, leaving 5 bases not matched to a gene. The CDR3 nucleotides read TGTGCCAGTAGCCAGGACAGGGTGAACTATGGCTACACCTTC. Translation gives CASSQDRVNYGYTF.

The rearrangement joins TRBV6-6 to TRBJ2-2, with a possible D match to TRBD1 (6 bases). Trimming took off 6 bases at V and 7 bases at J, with 15 bases between the two ends. Germline CDR1 MNHNY, CDR2 SVGAGI (reference sequence). CDR3 length: 14 amino acids. CDR3 region: CASSPDRIFGELFF. CDR3 in DNA: TGTGCCAGCAGCCCCGACAGGATATTCGGGGAGCTGTTTTTT.

V usage is TRBV30 and J usage is TRBJ2-3; TRBD2 matches 8 bases. Germline-derived CDR1 and CDR2 are GTSNPN and SVGIG (reference sequence). Trimming removed 4 bases from V and 8 bases from J; junction bases left unmatched: 14. This CDR3 is built from 15 residues. CDR3 in amino acids: CAWIRAGAGFGTQYF. CDR3 DNA: TGTGCCTGGATTCGAGCGGGAGCTGGGTTTGGTACGCAGTATTTT. The full variable domain, rest sourced from reference TRBV30 and TRBJ2-3, is SQTIHQWPATLVQPVGSPLSLECTVEGTSNPNLYWYRQAAGRGLQLLFYSVGIGQISSEVPQNLSASRPQDRQFILSSKKLLLSDSGFYLCAWIRAGAGFGTQYFGPGTRLTVL.

The chain is built from TRBV18 and TRBJ2-5; D might be TRBD1 or TRBD2, each matching 7 bases. CDR1 is KGHSH and CDR2 is LQKENI in the germline V gene. This CDR3 has 17 amino acids. With 3 bases removed from V and 4 bases from J, the gap between germline ends came to 21 bases. The CDR3 here is CASSPARRGGLGETQYF. The DNA of the CDR3 is TGTGCCAGCTCACCGGCCCGCAGGGGGGGATTAGGAGAGACCCAGTACTTC.

This chain links TRBV11-2 with TRBJ1-1; D uncertain. This CDR3 contains 13 residues. The germline V and J ends were trimmed by 3 bases and 3 bases, with 8 bases remaining between them. Looked up from germline, CDR1 is SGHAT and CDR2 is FQNNGV. In DNA, the CDR3 is TGTGCCAGCAGCTTCACGCTCGACACTGAAGCTTTCTTT. As protein: CASSFTLDTEAFF.

The V call is TRBV7-8, the J call TRBJ2-7; D possibly uses TRBD1 or TRBD2 (5 bases each). Germline CDR1 and CDR2: SGHVS and FQNEAQ. The CDR3 runs to 16 residues. The V and J ends lost 6 bases and 5 bases respectively, with 23 bases between them. The CDR3 sequence: CASSRRTTGTKDEQYF. In DNA, the CDR3 is TGTGCCAGCAGTCGACGAACGACCGGGACGAAGGACGAGCAGTACTTC.

The chain links TRBV5-1 to TRBJ2-5, with 9 bases aligning to TRBD2. CDR3 size: 16 residues. CDR1 is SGHRS, CDR2 YFSETQ, per germline. Trimming at V came to 4 bases and at J to 2 bases, leaving 9 bases not matched to a gene. The CDR3 DNA reads TGCGCCAGCAGCCCGTCCATTGCGGGGGGGCAAGAGACCCAGTACTTC. Protein: CASSPSIAGGQETQYF. The full variable domain, completed using reference TRBV5-1 and TRBJ2-5, is KAGVTQTPRYLIKTRGQQVTLSCSPISGHRSVSWYQQTPGQGLQFLFEYFSETQRNKGNFPGRFSGRQFSNSRSEMNVSTLELGDSALYLCASSPSIAGGQETQYFGPGTRLLVL.

This clone was seen a single time. The chain links TRBV5-8 to TRBJ1-1; D may be TRBD1 (6 bases). Trimming took off 3 bases at V and 10 bases at J, with 16 bases between the two ends. Germline V gene data show CDR1 as SGHTS and CDR2 as YDEGEE. This CDR3 has 13 amino acids. CDR3: CASSWSMTGGAFF. Here the CDR3 DNA reads TGTGCCAGCAGCTGGAGTATGACAGGTGGAGCTTTCTTT.

This chain uses TRBV30 with TRBJ2-1, with a possible D match to TRBD2 (6 bases). The CDR3 loop spans 14 amino acids. Deletions cut 1 base from V and 6 bases from J, with 13 bases between. The germline V gene encodes CDR1 GTSNPN and CDR2 SVGIG (reference sequence). This CDR3 is CAWSAGSFTNEQFF. Here the CDR3 DNA reads TGTGCCTGGAGTGCCGGGAGCTTTACCAATGAGCAGTTCTTC.

This sequence joins TRBV18 and TRBJ1-1; D gene ambiguous. From germline, CDR1 is KGHSH and CDR2 LQKENI. The length of the CDR3 is 15 residues. Trimming stripped 4 bases from V and 1 base from J, with 13 bases between. CDR3: CASSRLGGANTEAFF. The DNA of the CDR3 is TGTGCCAGCTCACGTCTAGGCGGCGCGAACACTGAAGCTTTCTTT.

The chain recombines TRBV6-5 with TRBJ1-1; 12 positions match TRBD1. J lost 4 bases, V lost 2 bases, and 5 bases had no gene match. The CDR3 runs 16 residues. Germline V gives CDR1 MNHEY, CDR2 SVGAGI. The DNA of the CDR3 is TGTGCCAGCAGTTACGCCGGGACAGGGGGCCCCACTGAAGCTTTCTTT. This encodes CASSYAGTGGPTEAFF.